These 24 T cell receptor beta chains were sequenced from one sample in a study of patients and donors after allogeneic stem cell transplantation. TCRdb reprocessed the RT-PCR reads with MiXCR, giving one entry per CDR3 protein. The data contain hundreds of thousands of distinct CDR3 sequences, around 15% of them seen just once; the ten biggest clones take up over 6%. Input material: blood, either unsorted or a sorted T cell fraction (not recorded which). These receptors were taken from a human donor who was either an allogeneic HSCT recipient or a stem cell or donor lymphocyte infusion donor (not recorded which). It is not recorded whose cells these are; they may come from a transplant donor.

The chain has TRBV2 and TRBJ2-7, with 8 nucleotides matching TRBD2. V lost 5 bases to trimming and J lost 5 bases; unmatched junction nucleotides: 11. The CDR3 runs to 15 residues. The germline gives CDR1 SNHLY, CDR2 FYNNEI. In nucleotides, the CDR3 is TGTGCCAGCAGTTCCCTGGCCCTAGCGGGCCACGAGCAGTACTTC. This gives the protein CASSSLALAGHEQYF.

The genes are TRBV6-6 and TRBJ2-7, with unresolved D. The CDR3 covers 10 residues. With 5 bases removed from V and 8 bases from J, the gap between germline ends came to 7 bases. CDR1 and CDR2 from the germline V gene are MNHNY and SVGAGI (reference sequence). The CDR3, as DNA: TGTGCCAGCAGTCGAGAGAAGCAGTACTTC. Translated: CASSREKQYF.

The chain links TRBV20-1 to TRBJ2-1; 13 nucleotides match TRBD2. Unmatched junction bases numbered 8, after V lost 1 base and J lost 5 bases. Germline V gene sequence: CDR1 DFQATT, CDR2 SNEGSKA (reference sequence). The CDR3 is made up of 17 amino acids. The CDR3 region is CSARVRLAGGTNNEQFF. For the CDR3, the DNA is TGCAGTGCTAGAGTAAGACTAGCGGGAGGAACAAACAATGAGCAGTTCTTC.

This chain connects TRBV5-1 to TRBJ2-1; 8 bases align to TRBD2. Germline V gene data show CDR1 as SGHRS and CDR2 as YFSETQ. V shed 0 bases and J 7 bases; nucleotides not matched to a gene: 6. There are 15 residues in the CDR3. The DNA for the CDR3 is TGCGCCAGCAGCTTGGTTCCTCGGGAGGGGAATGAGCAGTTCTTC. Protein: CASSLVPREGNEQFF.

V usage is TRBV12-3 or TRBV12-4 and J usage is TRBJ2-1; no reliable D call. Trimming left V 6 bases short and J 7 bases short, with 7 bases between. The CDR3 length is 11 residues. The CDR3 DNA follows: TGTGCCAGCAGAAGACTTAATGAGCAGTTCTTC. This encodes CASRRLNEQFF.

This clonotype came up a few times. The chain couples TRBV9 to TRBJ2-1; 11 bases align to TRBD2. The CDR3 covers 18 residues. The J segment lost 10 bases and the V segment lost 0 bases, leaving 15 bases of the junction unmatched. CDR1 and CDR2 from the germline V gene are SGDLS and YYNGEE. Here the CDR3 reads CASSVARGLSGRGNEQFF. The CDR3 DNA sequence: TGTGCCAGCAGCGTAGCAAGGGGACTTAGCGGGAGGGGTAACGAGCAGTTCTTC.

This clonotype has just a few counts. This rearrangement joins TRBV9 to TRBJ2-4; 10 bases are shared with TRBD2. CDR1 and CDR2 from the germline V gene are SGDLS and YYNGEE. The CDR3 has 17 amino acids. V lost 5 bases, J lost 1 base, and 9 bases stayed unmatched. The CDR3 nucleotides are TGTGCCAGCAGTCCTAGCGGGGGACTAGTGGCCAAAAACATTCAGTACTTC. Its protein product is CASSPSGGLVAKNIQYF. Using reference TRBV9 and TRBJ2-4 for the parts outside the CDR3, the full variable domain is DSGVTQTPKHLITATGQRVTLRCSPRSGDLSVYWYQQSLDQGLQFLIQYYNGEERAKGNILERFSAQQFPDLHSELNLSSLELGDSALYFCASSPSGGLVAKNIQYFGAGTRLSVL.

The sample holds a few counts of this clonotype. As DNA, the CDR3 is TGTGCCAGCTTATCGAACACTGAAGCTTTCTTT. Translated: CASLSNTEAFF. The genes are TRBV5-5 and TRBJ1-1; D remains ambiguous. The V and J ends lost 7 bases and 1 base respectively, with 5 bases between them. CDR1 and CDR2 from the germline V gene are SGHKS and YYEKEE (reference sequence). There are 11 residues in the CDR3.

This clonotype was found a few times. The rearrangement links TRBV6-1 to TRBJ1-5; D ambiguous. The CDR3 has 12 residues. V was clipped by 4 bases and J by 3 bases, with 4 bases between them. Germline values: CDR1 MNHNS, CDR2 SASEGT. DNA for the CDR3: TGTGCCAGCAGTGGAACCAATCAGCCCCAGCATTTT. It is translated as CASSGTNQPQHF.

The count of this clonotype is one. This chain uses TRBV9 with TRBJ2-5, with TRBD1 identical over 7 bases. Looked up from germline, CDR1 is SGDLS and CDR2 is YYNGEE. The CDR3 totals 15 residues. With V trimmed by 0 bases and J by 7 bases, 9 bases remained unmatched. The CDR3 loop reads CASSVGVGQPGTQYF. DNA of the CDR3: TGTGCCAGCAGCGTAGGGGTGGGACAGCCAGGGACCCAGTACTTC.

This clonotype was counted between two and nine times. The chain uses TRBV6-5 and TRBJ2-1, with D possibly being TRBD1 (5 bases). CDR3 size: 14 residues. Trimming shortened V by 2 bases and J by 1 base, and 6 bases separated the two germline ends. The V gene's germline CDR1 is MNHEY and CDR2 SVGAGI. This CDR3 is CASSYQGSYNEQFF. The CDR3 DNA sequence: TGTGCCAGCAGTTACCAGGGTTCCTACAATGAGCAGTTCTTC.

The table lists this clonotype with many counts. The rearrangement links TRBV4-1 to TRBJ1-4; possible D gene TRBD1, 5 bases. The CDR3 loop spans 15 amino acids. Trimming took 0 bases from V and 6 from J, leaving 11 bases between them. Germline V gene sequence: CDR1 MGHRA, CDR2 YSYEKL. In DNA form, the CDR3 reads TGCGCCAGCAGCCAAGAAGTGGGGCTACATGAAAAACTGTTTTTT. Translating it yields CASSQEVGLHEKLFF.

V usage is TRBV12-3 or TRBV12-4 and J usage is TRBJ2-1, with 12 bases lining up with TRBD2. The length of the CDR3 is 15 residues. The J segment lost 5 bases and the V segment lost 5 bases, leaving 4 bases of the junction unmatched. The CDR3 DNA reads TGTGCCAGCAGTCTCGGGACTAGCGGGCACAATGAGCAGTTCTTC. Translating it yields CASSLGTSGHNEQFF.

This sequence joins TRBV5-1 and TRBJ2-3; no clear D gene. Trimming removed 4 bases at V and 2 bases at J, with 11 bases between. CDR3 length: 14 residues. Per the germline V gene, CDR1 is SGHRS and CDR2 is YFSETQ. CDR3 DNA: TGCGCCAGCAGCCTCGGGTCTCCCACAGATACGCAGTATTTT. It specifies CASSLGSPTDTQYF.

This clonotype was found many times. This chain joins TRBV7-2 and TRBJ2-5; TRBD2 agrees at 8 bases. Germline V gene data show CDR1 as SGHTA and CDR2 as FQGNSA. The CDR3 is made up of 16 amino acids. The V gene end was trimmed by 1 base and the J gene end by 3 bases; junction bases not matched to a gene: 7. The CDR3 sequence is CASSLGVGGVKETQYF. CDR3 nucleotide sequence: TGTGCCAGCAGCTTAGGGGTCGGGGGGGTAAAAGAGACCCAGTACTTC.

This clonotype was seen ten or more times. The chain couples TRBV20-1 to TRBJ2-7; unclear D gene. V lost 2 bases and J 2 bases, leaving 10 bases between the germline ends. Germline lookup yields CDR1 DFQATT and CDR2 SNEGSKA (reference sequence). The length of the CDR3 is 13 residues. The CDR3 reads CSARSSGTYEQYF. The CDR3 region has the DNA TGCAGTGCTAGATCGTCCGGAACCTACGAGCAGTACTTC.

The chain recombines TRBV7-6 with TRBJ1-1; D is possibly TRBD1 (6 bases). Trimming took off 0 bases at V and 0 bases at J, with 11 bases between the two ends. The CDR3 covers 16 residues. Germline V CDR1 and CDR2: SGHVS, FNYEAQ. CDR3 region: CASSLARQVMNTEAFF. The CDR3 DNA sequence: TGTGCCAGCAGCTTAGCTAGACAGGTGATGAACACTGAAGCTTTCTTT.

This clonotype was observed a few times. J is TRBJ1-5 and V is TRBV5-1, with D possibly matching TRBD1 (6 bases). The length of the CDR3 is 15 residues. The V end lost 5 bases, the J end lost 2 bases, and 14 bases lay between the germline ends. In germline, CDR1 is SGHRS, CDR2 YFSETQ. CDR3 sequence: CASRLDRSGNQPQHF. The CDR3 DNA follows: TGCGCCAGCAGGCTAGACAGGTCGGGCAATCAGCCCCAGCATTTT.

The genes are TRBV4-2 and TRBJ2-1; D is unclear. The length of the CDR3 is 14 residues. The ends were cut back, 4 bases at V and 3 bases at J, with 10 bases in the middle. Germline CDR1 is LGHNA and CDR2 is YNFKEQ. The CDR3 sequence is CASSPGIDYNEQFF. The CDR3 DNA is TGTGCCAGCAGCCCCGGAATCGACTACAATGAGCAGTTCTTC.

The chain couples TRBV5-1 to TRBJ1-1, with D perhaps matching TRBD1 (5 bases). The V gene's germline CDR1 is SGHRS and CDR2 YFSETQ. This CDR3 is 15 amino acids long. V gave up 4 bases and J gave up 5 bases, with 18 bases separating them. The CDR3 loop reads CASSNGGVRGTEAFF. The CDR3 nucleotides read TGCGCCAGCAGCAACGGGGGGGTAAGAGGGACTGAAGCTTTCTTT.

This clonotype occurred a few times. The gene calls are TRBV6-2 or TRBV6-3 and TRBJ2-7, with 9 positions matching TRBD2. The CDR3 is made up of 15 amino acids. J lost 4 bases, V lost 0 bases, and 4 bases had no gene match. The germline V gene has CDR1 MNHEY and CDR2 SVGEGT. The CDR3 DNA sequence: TGTGCCAGCAGTTACTCTCCAGCGGGGGGTTACGAGCAGTACTTC. It specifies CASSYSPAGGYEQYF.

The gene calls are TRBV7-9 and TRBJ2-5; 8 nucleotides agree with TRBD2. V was pared by 3 bases and J by 5 bases, with 11 bases of the junction left unmatched. CDR3 length: 16 amino acids. Germline CDR1 reads SEHNR; CDR2 reads FQNEAQ (reference sequence). The CDR3 loop reads CASSFITREGLETQYF. CDR3 coding DNA: TGTGCCAGCAGCTTCATTACACGGGAGGGATTGGAGACCCAGTACTTC. The entire variable domain, with the rest obtained from reference TRBV7-9 and TRBJ2-5, is as follows: DTGVSQNPRHKITKRGQNVTFRCDPISEHNRLYWYRQTLGQGPEFLTYFQNEAQLEKSRLLSDRFSAERPKGSFSTLEIQRTEQGDSAMYLCASSFITREGLETQYFGPGTRLLVL.

The chain is built from TRBV20-1 and TRBJ2-3; D remains ambiguous. The V end was cut by 6 bases, the J end by 0 bases, with 13 bases between. The CDR3 has 14 amino acids. From germline, CDR1 is DFQATT and CDR2 SNEGSKA (reference sequence). Here the CDR3 DNA reads TGCAGTGCGCCGAAGGACCTTAGCACAGATACGCAGTATTTT. Translation: CSAPKDLSTDTQYF.

This sequence joins TRBV11-2 and TRBJ1-3, with D unresolved. The CDR3 spans 15 residues. Germline CDR1 is SGHAT and CDR2 is FQNNGV. The V and J ends lost 1 base and 0 bases respectively, with 7 bases between them. CDR3 nucleotides: TGTGCCAGCAGCTTAGTGCTGAGCTCTGGAAACACCATATATTTT. It codes for CASSLVLSSGNTIYF.